The text below deals with one TCR beta chain. Its antigen is unknown. Base-call qualities are not available, and no considerably larger clone is one nucleotide away. TCRB CDR3 sequencing used the immunoSEQ assay on genomic DNA. As for the authors' bioinformatics: Only a few patient CD8+ clones larger than 1% matched published virus-specific TCRB sequences when compared against them. The analyses included only productive TCRB rearrangements. A clone was defined by a unique TCRB CDR3 sequence, and clonality was computed as a productive clonality index based on Shannon entropy. Repertoire overlap between two samples was calculated from the template counts of each clone relative to total templates per sample. V-gene usage from TCRB sequencing and V-gene usage measured by flow cytometry were correlated (Spearman r of 0.61). In TCRdb, the immuneACCESS table is reduced to in-frame sequences with V and J assigned. These tables do not hold every clone; where another copy was compared, an unresolved V gene accounts for under half, and the others remain unexplained. The DNA was the basis for D and trimming; V, J and clone size are from that table. For this sample the table gives 5,000 or so clones, of which around four fifths were detected only once. The ten most abundant clones make up 25% to 35% of the sample.

The sample is drawn from a study of somatic mutations in cytotoxic T cells in rheumatoid arthritis (dated by TCRdb to about 2017). At the level of the whole study: Patient peripheral blood (30 ml EDTA) was drawn right after diagnosis and before any treatment started. A FACSAria II or Sony SH800 was used to flow-sort some V beta antibody-stained T-cell populations at nearly 100% purity, and TCRB sequencing was also done on sorted V beta1+ cells. To characterize clonality, the study used TCRB deep sequencing while asking whether somatic mutations are carried by expanded CD8+ T-cell clones in newly diagnosed, untreated rheumatoid arthritis. TCRB deep sequencing covered some 60 patients with rheumatoid arthritis along with 15 to 25 healthy controls. Patient and control groups had essentially identical median ages.

The investigation overall reported the following: An increase of CD8+ clonality with age was seen in patients (Spearman r ~ 0.46) but not in healthy controls. The largest CD8+ clone made up more than 20% of CD8+ cells in about an eighth of the 65 patients, and blood and synovial fluid shared several identical CD8+ TCRB sequences. It was unknown which antigens the expanded CD8+ clones targeted, and their absence from virus-specific databases did not exclude viral specificity. CD8+ T-cell clonality did not differ significantly between rheumatoid arthritis patients and age-matched healthy controls.

Positive magnetic bead selection on an AutoMACS was used to isolate CD4+ and CD8+ cells, with flow cytometry used to check purity. Initial screening for clonal expansions relied on flow cytometry with a TCR V beta antibody panel, after which sorted CD8+ fractions underwent TCRB deep sequencing for characterization. Peripheral blood mononuclear cells were isolated by Ficoll-Paque PLUS density gradient separation. Using Nucleospin Tissue or Tissue XS kits, DNA was extracted from CD4-enriched, CD8-enriched or PBMC samples, with quantification by a Qubit 2.0 fluorometer. The specimen was CD8+ T cells sorted from blood. The receptor was isolated from an adult with rheumatoid arthritis.

The CDR3 reads as follows: CAWASWGKREKLFF. The DNA is as follows: TGTGCCTGGGCCTCTTGGGGGAAGCGTGAAAAACTGTTTTTT. This sequence uses TRBV30 and TRBJ1-4; perhaps TRBD1 is the D gene, with 5 bases matching. The CDR3 holds 14 amino acids from the cysteine to the phenylalanine. The only DNA kept is the CDR3, 42 bases in frame from the first base. V is shortened by 5 bases, J by 7 bases, and the region joining them spans 17 bases. The germline V gene encodes CDR1 GTSNPN and CDR2 SVGIG (reference sequence).